A single sample is the source of the 5 T cell receptor beta chains below, sequenced in a study of OX40 agonist ivuxolimab in advanced cancers. The method was immunoSEQ multiplex PCR; TCRdb's version includes in-frame clones alone and lacks a portion of them. The repertoire holds some 100,000 clones, about 88% seen once, with 0.7% to 0.95% in the top ten. The source material was CD4+ or CD8+ T cells sorted from blood, sampled in a trial of the OX40 agonist ivuxolimab. The source of these receptors is an adult with an advanced solid tumor such as melanoma, head and neck, liver or kidney cancer.

This chain connects TRBV7-2 to TRBJ1-1, with D possibly matching TRBD1 (5 bases). Trimming removed 5 bases from V and 5 bases from J, with 15 bases in between. The CDR3 consists of 14 residues. Germline loops: CDR1 SGHTA, CDR2 FQGNSA. CDR3 nucleotide sequence: TGTGCCAGCAGCCGGGACCCCCCCGGGACTGAAGCTTTCTTT. Translation gives CASSRDPPGTEAFF.

This chain links TRBV5-1 with TRBJ1-6; tentative D call: TRBD1 (5 bases). Trimming removed 3 bases at V and 8 bases at J, with 9 bases between. This CDR3 comprises 13 residues. Germline CDR1 SGHRS, CDR2 YFSETQ. The CDR3 sequence is CASSWGGDSPLHF. CDR3 bases: TGCGCCAGCAGCTGGGGGGGAGATTCACCCCTCCACTTT.

This sequence joins TRBV4-2 and TRBJ2-1, with D tentatively TRBD1 (6 bases). This CDR3 has 15 amino acids. Germline-derived CDR1 and CDR2 are LGHNA and YNFKEQ. The V gene lost 1 base and the J gene lost 7 bases, with 14 bases spanning the gap. Written as DNA, the CDR3 is TGTGCCAGCAGCCAAGGTCTTCAGGGGCGTAATGAGCAGTTCTTC. It codes for CASSQGLQGRNEQFF.

The chain couples TRBV11-2 to TRBJ1-2, with unresolved D. Trimming took off 5 bases at V and 5 bases at J, with 9 bases between the two ends. This CDR3 has 12 residues. Per the germline V gene, CDR1 is SGHAT and CDR2 is FQNNGV. The CDR3 protein is CASSPARYGYTF. CDR3 nucleotide sequence: TGTGCCAGCAGCCCTGCGCGGTATGGCTACACCTTC. Full variable domain (outside the CDR3, taken from reference TRBV11-2 and TRBJ1-2): EAGVAQSPRYKIIEKRQSVAFWCNPISGHATLYWYQQILGQGPKLLIQFQNNGVVDDSQLPKDRFSAERLKGVDSTLKIQPAKLEDSAVYLCASSPARYGYTFGSGTRLTVV.

The chain has TRBV27 and TRBJ1-1; 10 bases are a match to TRBD1. This CDR3 spans 14 amino acids. The germline V gene encodes CDR1 MNHEY and CDR2 SMNVEV (reference sequence). Losses at the gene ends were 6 bases for V and 11 bases for J; bases not matched to a gene: 12. In nucleotides, the CDR3 is TGTGCCAGCAGGAGCTCCGGGACAGGGGAGGGGGCTTTCTTT. As protein: CASRSSGTGEGAFF.